These T cell receptor beta chains were read from a single sample in a study of cytotoxic CD8 clonotypes in ibrutinib-treated CLL. Libraries were prepared by immunoSEQ multiplex PCR; TCRdb keeps only in-frame clonotypes and omits some of them. The data hold 100,000 to 150,000 clones, with 80% to 90% observed a single time. The sequences come from PBMCs, collected after 24 months of ibrutinib treatment. The receptors shown here come from a human donor with chronic lymphocytic leukemia. Both conserved end residues are part of each CDR3. The order of the fields is V gene, clone size, CDR3 length, J gene, D gene, CDR3 DNA, CDR3 protein. The D gene is left open where the match is weak. Part of the rows lack a size; the others show once, few, many or a class for expanded clones.

>TRBV11-2|few|13|TRBJ2-2|.
TGTGCCAGCAGCTTATCTACTCGGGGGGAGCTGTTTTTT
CASSLSTRGELFF
>TRBV28|.|12|TRBJ1-1|.
TGTGCCAGCAGATCAGTCAGGACTGAAGCTTTCTTT
CASRSVRTEAFF
>TRBV19|.|15|TRBJ2-5|.
TGTGCCAGTAGTATTATGGTGGGGGCAGAAGAGACCCAGTACTTC
CASSIMVGAEETQYF
>TRBV7-8|once|16|TRBJ2-6|TRBD1
TGTGCCAGCAGCATAAGACAGGGGTCTGGGGCCAACGTCCTGACTTTC
CASSIRQGSGANVLTF
>TRBV5-1|.|13|TRBJ2-7|TRBD1
TGCGCCAGCAGCTCCCAGGGGGCGGAAGAGCAGTACTTC
CASSSQGAEEQYF
>TRBV7-8|.|12|TRBJ2-7|.
TGTGCCAGCAGCTTAGGGACCTACGAGCAGTACTTC
CASSLGTYEQYF
>TRBV29-1|.|12|TRBJ2-3|TRBD2
TGCAGTAGCGGGGGGAGGGTAGATACGCAGTATTTT
CSSGGRVDTQYF
>TRBV7-9|.|15|TRBJ1-1|.
TGTGCCAGCAGAGCGGAGAGGCTTAAGAACACTGAAGCTTTCTTT
CASRAERLKNTEAFF
>TRBV27|once|15|TRBJ2-1|.
TGTGCCAGCAAGATCAAAGGGCTGTCCTACAATGAGCAGTTCTTC
CASKIKGLSYNEQFF
>TRBV28|.|16|TRBJ1-3|TRBD1
TGTGCCAGCATCATGGGAGGGGGCGTATCTGGAAACACCATATATTTT
CASIMGGGVSGNTIYF
>TRBV6-1|once|14|TRBJ2-1|TRBD1
TGTGCCAGCAATTCGGGACAGGCCTACAATGAGCAGTTCTTC
CASNSGQAYNEQFF
>TRBV30|few|16|TRBJ1-6|TRBD1
TGTGCCTGGAGTAGAGGGGGCGCAGGGAGGTCCTCACCCCTCCACTTT
CAWSRGGAGRSSPLHF
>TRBV7-6|.|12|TRBJ2-7|TRBD1
TGTGCCAGCAGCGCTAACAGGGGCGAGCAGTACTTC
CASSANRGEQYF
>TRBV5-6|.|15|TRBJ1-1|.
TGTGCCAGCAGCGTTTCGGGCCAACTACGGACTGAAGCTTTCTTT
CASSVSGQLRTEAFF
>TRBV28|.|14|TRBJ2-7|TRBD1
TGTGCCAGCAGGATGACAGGGGTCGCCTACGAGCAGTACTTC
CASRMTGVAYEQYF
>TRBV2|few|11|TRBJ2-7|.
TGTGCCAGTGGGAATTACTACGAGCAGTACTTC
CASGNYYEQYF
>TRBV5-1|.|15|TRBJ2-3|TRBD2
TGCGCCAGCAGCTTGGGCGGGGGGGCCTCAGATACGCAGTATTTT
CASSLGGGASDTQYF
>TRBV5-4|.|13|TRBJ2-2|.
TGTGCCAGCAGCTTGGTTGGTAGCCGAGAACTGTTTTTT
CASSLVGSRELFF
>TRBV6-5|.|13|TRBJ2-2|.
TGTGCCAGCAGGGTGACTAGTGTCGGGGAGCTGTTTTTT
CASRVTSVGELFF
>TRBV2|.|16|TRBJ2-7|.
TGTGCCAGCAGGACTGAGGGGTTCGCTAGCTCCTACGAGCAGTACTTC
CASRTEGFASSYEQYF
>TRBV4-3|.|17|TRBJ1-4|.
TGCGCCAGCAGCCAAGGAACGGGTATCTGGGGCGGTGAAAAACTGTTTTTT
CASSQGTGIWGGEKLFF
>TRBV9|.|13|TRBJ2-3|.
TGTGCCAGCAGCGGGGGGAGCACAGATACGCAGTATTTT
CASSGGSTDTQYF
>TRBV4-3|.|15|TRBJ1-1|TRBD1
TGCGCCAGCAGCCTATCCAGGGGGGCGCCGAGTGAAGCTTTCTTT
CASSLSRGAPSEAFF
>TRBV30|.|13|TRBJ2-7|.
TGTGCCTGGAGTGGGACAGCAGCCTACGAGCAGTACTTC
CAWSGTAAYEQYF
>TRBV11-3|.|12|TRBJ2-7|TRBD1
TGTGCCAGCAGCTTAGCAGGGGGCGAGCAGTACTTC
CASSLAGGEQYF
>TRBV6-5|.|13|TRBJ1-1|.
TGTGCCAGCATGAGGGGGATGAACACTGAAGCTTTCTTT
CASMRGMNTEAFF
>TRBV6-6|.|16|TRBJ1-2|.
TGTGCCAGCAGGGACACAGGGTCGGGGCCGAAGGGTGGCTACACCTTC
CASRDTGSGPKGGYTF
>TRBV2|.|14|TRBJ1-4|TRBD1
TGTGCCAGCAGTTCGGACAGGGCAAATGAAAAACTGTTTTTT
CASSSDRANEKLFF
>TRBV7-3|.|13|TRBJ2-1|.
TGTGCCAGCAGCTTAGGTCTCTACAATGAGCAGTTCTTC
CASSLGLYNEQFF
>TRBV23-1|.|16|TRBJ1-5|TRBD1
TGCGCCAGCAGTCTTTGGGGGGACAGAGTAAATCAGCCCCAGCATTTT
CASSLWGDRVNQPQHF
>TRBV9|.|16|TRBJ2-3|TRBD2
TGTGCCAGCAGCGTAGCTCCCGGGGGAGGGGCAGATACGCAGTATTTT
CASSVAPGGGADTQYF
>TRBV9|.|16|TRBJ2-2|.
TGTGCCAGCAGCGTAGGAGGCGGATCGAACACCGGGGAGCTGTTTTTT
CASSVGGGSNTGELFF
>TRBV7-9|.|14|TRBJ2-7|TRBD2
TGTGCCAGCACGGGGTCCGGGAGGGCCTACGAGCAGTACTTC
CASTGSGRAYEQYF
>TRBV7-9|.|15|TRBJ2-5|.
TGTGCCAGCAGCTTAGCTCGGATACCCACAGAGACCCAGTACTTC
CASSLARIPTETQYF
>TRBV28|.|17|TRBJ1-5|.
TGTGCCAGCAGTTTGGGCAGGGCCACCAAATCCTATCAGCCCCAGCATTTT
CASSLGRATKSYQPQHF
>TRBV28|.|13|TRBJ2-7|TRBD1
TGTGCCAGCATCGCAGGGGGCGCCTACGAGCAGTACTTC
CASIAGGAYEQYF
>TRBV6-5|.|13|TRBJ1-5|.
TGTGCCAGCAGTCGACAGGACAATCAGCCCCAGCATTTT
CASSRQDNQPQHF
>TRBV7-9|.|13|TRBJ1-2|.
TGTGCCAGCAGCCCCCAGGGAGACTATGGCTACACCTTC
CASSPQGDYGYTF
>TRBV29-1|once|14|TRBJ1-4|.
TGCAGCGGTACCGACGGGGCGACTAATGAAAAACTGTTTTTT
CSGTDGATNEKLFF
>TRBV9|.|15|TRBJ2-1|.
TGTGCCAGCAGCGTAGGGAACGCCCGAGCAAATGAGCAGTTCTTC
CASSVGNARANEQFF
>TRBV28|.|16|TRBJ1-5|TRBD1
TGTGCCAGCAGTAACTTACAGGGGGCAAACAATCAGCCCCAGCATTTT
CASSNLQGANNQPQHF